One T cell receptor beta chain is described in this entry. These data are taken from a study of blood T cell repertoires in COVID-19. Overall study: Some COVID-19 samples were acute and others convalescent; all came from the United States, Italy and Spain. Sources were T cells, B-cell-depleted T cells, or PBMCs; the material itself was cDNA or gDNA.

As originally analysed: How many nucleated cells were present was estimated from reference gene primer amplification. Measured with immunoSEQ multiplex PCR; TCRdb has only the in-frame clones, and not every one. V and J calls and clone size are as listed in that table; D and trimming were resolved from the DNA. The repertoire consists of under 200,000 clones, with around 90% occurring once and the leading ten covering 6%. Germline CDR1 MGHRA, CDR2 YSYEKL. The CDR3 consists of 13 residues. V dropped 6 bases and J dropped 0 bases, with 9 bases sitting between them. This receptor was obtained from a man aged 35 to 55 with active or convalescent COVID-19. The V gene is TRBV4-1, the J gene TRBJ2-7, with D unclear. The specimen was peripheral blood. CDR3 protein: CASRGLSSYEQYF. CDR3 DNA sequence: TGCGCCAGCAGGGGCCTTAGCTCCTACGAGCAGTACTTC.